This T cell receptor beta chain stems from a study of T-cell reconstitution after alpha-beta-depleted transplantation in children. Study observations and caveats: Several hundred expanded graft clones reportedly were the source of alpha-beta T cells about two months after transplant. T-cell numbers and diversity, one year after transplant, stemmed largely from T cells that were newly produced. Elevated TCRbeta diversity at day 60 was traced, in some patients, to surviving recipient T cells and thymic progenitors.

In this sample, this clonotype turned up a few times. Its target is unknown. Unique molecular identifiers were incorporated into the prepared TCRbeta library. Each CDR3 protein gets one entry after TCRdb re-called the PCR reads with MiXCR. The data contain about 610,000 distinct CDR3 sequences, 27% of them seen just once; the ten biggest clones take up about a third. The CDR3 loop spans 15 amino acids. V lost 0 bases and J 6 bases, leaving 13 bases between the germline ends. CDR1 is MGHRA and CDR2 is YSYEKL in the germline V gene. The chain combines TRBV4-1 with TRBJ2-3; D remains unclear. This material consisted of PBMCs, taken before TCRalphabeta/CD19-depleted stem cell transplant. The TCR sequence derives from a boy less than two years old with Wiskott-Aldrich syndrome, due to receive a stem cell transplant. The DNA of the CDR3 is TGCGCCAGCAGCCAAGACGAGGTAGCATGGGATACGCAGTATTTT. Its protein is CASSQDEVAWDTQYF.